This TCR beta chain was captured by sequencing in a study of cytomegalovirus exposure and HLA in healthy donors. 60 Vbeta and 13 Jbeta primers were used in PCR. Using immunoSEQ multiplex PCR, the repertoire was profiled, and TCRdb retains in-frame clones only, with some absent. The sample lists 150,000 or so clones; 77% were seen once. In regard to this clone: Its target is unknown.

The study's findings and limits: TCR sequences were mostly rare, though some public TCRs occurred in many donors. Immune exposure information comprised only CMV serostatus. Reports described diagnosis of cytomegalovirus status by the classifier as highly specific and sensitive.

V lost 1 base to trimming and J lost 4 bases; unmatched junction nucleotides: 10. CDR3 length equals 18 residues. Germline CDR1 MGHRA, CDR2 YSYEKL. At collection, donors were nominally healthy, but unrecorded immune exposures were probable. This clonotype was obtained from a female donor in good health and CMV-seronegative. This sequence joins TRBV4-1 and TRBJ1-5; 10 positions agree with TRBD1. Sequencing used PBMCs. For the CDR3, the DNA is TGCGCCAGCAGCCAAGTGGGGCGGAGGACAGGGGGTAATCAGCCCCAGCATTTT. Translation gives CASSQVGRRTGGNQPQHF.